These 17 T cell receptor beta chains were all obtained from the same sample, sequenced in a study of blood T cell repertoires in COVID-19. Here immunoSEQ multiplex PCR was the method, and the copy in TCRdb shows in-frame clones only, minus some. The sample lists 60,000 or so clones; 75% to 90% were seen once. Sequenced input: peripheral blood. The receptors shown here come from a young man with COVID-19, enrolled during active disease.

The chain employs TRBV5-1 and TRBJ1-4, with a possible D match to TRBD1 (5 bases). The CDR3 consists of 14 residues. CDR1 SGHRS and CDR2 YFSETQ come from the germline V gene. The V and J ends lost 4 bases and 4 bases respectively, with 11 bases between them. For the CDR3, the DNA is TGCGCCAGCAGCCCGGGGGGGAATAATGAAAAACTGTTTTTT. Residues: CASSPGGNNEKLFF. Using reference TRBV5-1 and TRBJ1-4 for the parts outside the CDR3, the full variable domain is KAGVTQTPRYLIKTRGQQVTLSCSPISGHRSVSWYQQTPGQGLQFLFEYFSETQRNKGNFPGRFSGRQFSNSRSEMNVSTLELGDSALYLCASSPGGNNEKLFFGSGTQLSVL.

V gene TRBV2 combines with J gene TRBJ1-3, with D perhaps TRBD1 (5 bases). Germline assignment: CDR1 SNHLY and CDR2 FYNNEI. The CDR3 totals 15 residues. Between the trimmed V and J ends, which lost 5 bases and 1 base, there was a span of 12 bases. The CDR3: CASSLGQGSGNTIYF. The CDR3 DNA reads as TGTGCCAGCAGTTTGGGCCAGGGTTCTGGAAACACCATATATTTT.

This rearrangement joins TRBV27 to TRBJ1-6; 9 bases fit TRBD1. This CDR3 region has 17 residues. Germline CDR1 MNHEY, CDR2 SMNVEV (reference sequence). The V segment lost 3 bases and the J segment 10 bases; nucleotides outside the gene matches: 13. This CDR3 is CASSFSRGQGYGSPLHF. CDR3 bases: TGTGCCAGCAGTTTCTCGCGCGGACAGGGGTATGGATCACCCCTCCACTTT.

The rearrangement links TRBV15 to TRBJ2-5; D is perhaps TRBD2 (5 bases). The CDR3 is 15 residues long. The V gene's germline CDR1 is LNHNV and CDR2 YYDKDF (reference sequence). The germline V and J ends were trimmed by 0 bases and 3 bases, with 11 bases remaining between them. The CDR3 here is CATSREVGAEETQYF. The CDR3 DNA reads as TGTGCCACCAGCAGAGAGGTTGGAGCGGAAGAGACCCAGTACTTC. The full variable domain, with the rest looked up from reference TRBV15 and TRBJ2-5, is DAMVIQNPRYQVTQFGKPVTLSCSQTLNHNVMYWYQQKSSQAPKLLFHYYDKDFNNEADTPDNFQSRRPNTSFCFLDIRSPGLGDTAMYLCATSREVGAEETQYFGPGTRLLVL.

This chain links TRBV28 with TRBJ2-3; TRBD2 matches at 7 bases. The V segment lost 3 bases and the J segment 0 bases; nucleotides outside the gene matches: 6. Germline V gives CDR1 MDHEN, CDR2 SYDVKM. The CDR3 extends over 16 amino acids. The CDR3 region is CASSFQPSGSTDTQYF. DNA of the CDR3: TGTGCCAGCAGTTTTCAGCCTAGCGGTAGCACAGATACGCAGTATTTT. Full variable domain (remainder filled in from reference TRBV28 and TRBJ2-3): DVKVTQSSRYLVKRTGEKVFLECVQDMDHENMFWYRQDPGLGLRLIYFSYDVKMKEKGDIPEGYSVSREKKERFSLILESASTNQTSMYLCASSFQPSGSTDTQYFGPGTRLTVL.

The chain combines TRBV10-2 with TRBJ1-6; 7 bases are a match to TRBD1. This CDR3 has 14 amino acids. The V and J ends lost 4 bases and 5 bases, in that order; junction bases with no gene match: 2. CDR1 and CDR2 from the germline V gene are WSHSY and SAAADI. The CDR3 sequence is CASSGQGDNSPLHF. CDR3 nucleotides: TGCGCCAGCAGTGGGCAGGGGGATAATTCACCCCTCCACTTT.

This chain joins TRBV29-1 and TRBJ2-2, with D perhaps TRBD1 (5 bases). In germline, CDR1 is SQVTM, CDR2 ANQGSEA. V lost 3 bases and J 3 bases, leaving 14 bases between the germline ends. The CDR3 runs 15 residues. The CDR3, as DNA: TGCAGCGTTGATTTGGGGCAAGGGGACACCGGGGAGCTGTTTTTT. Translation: CSVDLGQGDTGELFF.

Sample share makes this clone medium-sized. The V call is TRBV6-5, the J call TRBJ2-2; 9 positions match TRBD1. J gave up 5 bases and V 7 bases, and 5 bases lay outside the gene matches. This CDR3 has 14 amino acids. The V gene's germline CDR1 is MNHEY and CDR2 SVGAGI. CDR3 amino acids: CASTTGGETGELFF. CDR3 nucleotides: TGTGCCAGCACTACAGGGGGCGAGACCGGGGAGCTGTTTTTT.

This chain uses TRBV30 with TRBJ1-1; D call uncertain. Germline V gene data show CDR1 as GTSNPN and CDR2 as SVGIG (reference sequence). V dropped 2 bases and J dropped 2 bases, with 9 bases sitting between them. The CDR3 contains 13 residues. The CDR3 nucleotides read TGTGCCTGGAGTCGGGAGACCAACACTGAAGCTTTCTTT. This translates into CAWSRETNTEAFF.

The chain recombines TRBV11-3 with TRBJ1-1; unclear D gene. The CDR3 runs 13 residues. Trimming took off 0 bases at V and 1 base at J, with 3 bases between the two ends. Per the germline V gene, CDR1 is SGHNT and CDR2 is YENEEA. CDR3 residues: CASSLDGNTEAFF. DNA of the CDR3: TGTGCCAGCAGCTTAGACGGGAACACTGAAGCTTTCTTT.

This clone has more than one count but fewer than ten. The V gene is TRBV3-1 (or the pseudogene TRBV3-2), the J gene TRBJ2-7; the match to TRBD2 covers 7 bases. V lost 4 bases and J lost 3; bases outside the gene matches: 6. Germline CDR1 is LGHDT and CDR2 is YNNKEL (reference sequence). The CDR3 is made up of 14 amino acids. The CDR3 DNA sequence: TGTGCCAGCAGCCCCCGGGACTACCTCTACGAGCAGTACTTC. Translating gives CASSPRDYLYEQYF.

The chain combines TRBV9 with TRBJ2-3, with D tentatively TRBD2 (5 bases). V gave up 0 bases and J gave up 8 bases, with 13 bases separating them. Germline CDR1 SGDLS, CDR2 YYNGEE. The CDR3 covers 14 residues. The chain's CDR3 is CASSVESVAGTQYF. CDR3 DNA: TGTGCCAGCAGCGTAGAGTCTGTGGCGGGTACGCAGTATTTT. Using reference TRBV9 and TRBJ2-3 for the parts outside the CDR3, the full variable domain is DSGVTQTPKHLITATGQRVTLRCSPRSGDLSVYWYQQSLDQGLQFLIQYYNGEERAKGNILERFSAQQFPDLHSELNLSSLELGDSALYFCASSVESVAGTQYFGPGTRLTVL.

CDR3 sequence (DNA): TGTGCCAGCACCTCGGGGGTGAATTACAATGAGCAGTTCTTC. It specifies CASTSGVNYNEQFF. This chain joins TRBV7-9 and TRBJ2-1; tentative D call: TRBD2 (6 bases). CDR1 and CDR2 (germline): SEHNR, FQNEAQ (reference sequence). With 7 bases removed from V and 4 bases from J, the gap between germline ends came to 14 bases. The CDR3 contains 14 residues.

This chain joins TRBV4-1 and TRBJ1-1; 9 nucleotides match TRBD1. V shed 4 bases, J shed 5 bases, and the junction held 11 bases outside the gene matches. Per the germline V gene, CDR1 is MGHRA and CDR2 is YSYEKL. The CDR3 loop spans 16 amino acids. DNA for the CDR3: TGCGCCAGCAGCCCACTCCGGGGACAGGGAAGAACTGAAGCTTTCTTT. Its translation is CASSPLRGQGRTEAFF.

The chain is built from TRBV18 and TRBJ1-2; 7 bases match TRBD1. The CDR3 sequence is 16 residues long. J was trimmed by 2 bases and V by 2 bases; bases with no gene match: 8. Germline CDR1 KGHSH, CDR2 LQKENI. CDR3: CASSPTWDRANYGYTF. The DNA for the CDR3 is TGTGCCAGCTCACCAACGTGGGACAGAGCAAACTATGGCTACACCTTC.

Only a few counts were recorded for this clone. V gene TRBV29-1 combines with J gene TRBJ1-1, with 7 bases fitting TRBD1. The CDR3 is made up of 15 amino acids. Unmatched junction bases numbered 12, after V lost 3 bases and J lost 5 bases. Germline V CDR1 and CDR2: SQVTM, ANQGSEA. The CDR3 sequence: CSVEGVNRGGTEAFF. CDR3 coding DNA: TGCAGCGTTGAGGGGGTGAACAGGGGAGGAACTGAAGCTTTCTTT.

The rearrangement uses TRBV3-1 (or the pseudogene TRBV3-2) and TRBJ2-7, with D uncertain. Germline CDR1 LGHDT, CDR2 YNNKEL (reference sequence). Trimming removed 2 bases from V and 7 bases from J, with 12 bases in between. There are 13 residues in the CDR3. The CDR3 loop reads CASSQFNSREQYF. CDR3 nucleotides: TGTGCCAGCAGCCAATTCAACTCGAGGGAGCAGTACTTC.